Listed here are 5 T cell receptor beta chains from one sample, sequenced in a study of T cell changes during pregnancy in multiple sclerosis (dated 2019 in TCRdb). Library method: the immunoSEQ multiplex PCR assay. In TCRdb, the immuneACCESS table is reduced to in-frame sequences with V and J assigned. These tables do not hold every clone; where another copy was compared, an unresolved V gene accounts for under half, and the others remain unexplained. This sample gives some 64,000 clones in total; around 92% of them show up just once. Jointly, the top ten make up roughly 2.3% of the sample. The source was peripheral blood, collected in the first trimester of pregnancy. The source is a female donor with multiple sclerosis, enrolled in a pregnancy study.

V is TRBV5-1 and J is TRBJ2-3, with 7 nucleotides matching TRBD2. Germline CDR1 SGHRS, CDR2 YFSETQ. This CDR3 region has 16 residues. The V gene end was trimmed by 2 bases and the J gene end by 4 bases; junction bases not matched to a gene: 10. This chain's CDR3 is CASSFPWRELADTQYF. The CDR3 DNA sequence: TGCGCCAGCAGCTTCCCGTGGCGGGAGTTGGCAGATACGCAGTATTTT.

Here the CDR3 DNA reads TGTGCCACCAGCAGTGGACGACAGGCGGTGACCGGGGAGCTGTTTTTT. This encodes CATSSGRQAVTGELFF. The rearrangement links TRBV15 to TRBJ2-2, with a possible D match to TRBD1 (6 bases). The CDR3 contains 16 residues. Between the trimmed V and J ends, which lost 3 bases and 5 bases, there was a span of 16 bases. Germline loops: CDR1 LNHNV, CDR2 YYDKDF (reference sequence).

CDR3 in amino acids: CASKVGQQPYGYTF. CDR3 nucleotide sequence: TGTGCCAGTAAGGTCGGACAGCAGCCGTATGGCTACACCTTC. The rearrangement links TRBV19 to TRBJ1-2, with D possibly TRBD1 on 6 matching bases. The length of the CDR3 is 14 residues. The V gene's germline CDR1 is LNHDA and CDR2 SQIVND (reference sequence). V was shortened by 7 bases and J by 5 bases, with 17 bases between the two germline ends.

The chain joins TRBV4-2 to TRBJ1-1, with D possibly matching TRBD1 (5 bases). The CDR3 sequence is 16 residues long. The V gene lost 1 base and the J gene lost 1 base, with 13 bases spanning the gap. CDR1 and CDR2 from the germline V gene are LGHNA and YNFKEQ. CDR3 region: CASSQAEGGGNTEAFF. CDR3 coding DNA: TGTGCCAGCAGCCAAGCGGAAGGCGGGGGGAACACTGAAGCTTTCTTT.

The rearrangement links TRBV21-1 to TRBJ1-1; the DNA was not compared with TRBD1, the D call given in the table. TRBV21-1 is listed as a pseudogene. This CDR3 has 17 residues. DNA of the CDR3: TGTGCCAGCAGCAAAGCGCCTACAGGGGGAAAAAACACTGAAGCTTTCTTT. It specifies CASSKAPTGGKNTEAFF.